The TCR beta chain described here comes from a study of regulatory T cells in long-lasting Graves disease. Investigators prepared the TCR beta libraries by applying iRepertoire HTBI primers and Arm-PCR of CDR3 regions. Via MiXCR, TCRdb re-called the multiplex PCR reads, giving one row per CDR3 protein. The sample contains approximately 500,000 distinct CDR3 sequences, about 22% of which appear only once. Whole-study results and caveats: Peripheral blood, not thyroid tissue, was the sole material studied. Relative to newly diagnosed Graves' patients, persistent ones had lower TCR diversity.

Germline V lookup: CDR1 MNHEY, CDR2 SVGEGT. Trimming took 5 bases from V and 3 from J, leaving 17 bases between them. This CDR3 contains 16 residues. Comments on this clonotype: Its antigen remains unidentified.

As to time point: persistent/refractory GD, antithyroid drugs over 5 years with positive TRAb. PBMC RNA was the source of the TCR library. Under American Thyroid Association guidelines, Graves' disease was diagnosed. Patients came through an endocrinology department, and that department was in Xi'an, China. The sequence came from a female donor with Graves disease. The chain employs TRBV6-2 or TRBV6-3 and TRBJ2-1; possibly TRBD1 for D (6 bases). Material: peripheral blood mononuclear cells (PBMCs), obtained when the disease was refractory, from a patient treated with antithyroid drugs. The CDR3 here is CASSEGNQGHYNEQFF. The CDR3 nucleotides read TGTGCCAGCAGTGAAGGAAATCAGGGACACTACAATGAGCAGTTCTTC.